This T cell receptor beta chain was identified during a study of CD8 T cells in Susac syndrome. The RNA input was 0.5 to 1 ug, and it was reverse transcribed with random hexamers. TCRdb recomputed calls from the immunoSEQ multiplex PCR reads with MiXCR, one row per CDR3 protein. The data hold tens of thousands of distinct CDR3 sequences, with around 94% observed a single time. V shed 0 bases, J shed 1 base, and the junction held 8 bases outside the gene matches. Germline V lookup: CDR1 DFQATT, CDR2 SNEGSKA (reference sequence). The CDR3 spans 16 residues. TCR beta sequences were obtained from blood CD8+ and CD4+ T cells.

The sequenced material came from CD8+ T cells from PBMCs. This clonotype was obtained from a human donor in good health. V gene TRBV20-1 combines with J gene TRBJ1-1, with TRBD1 matching 7 bases. The CDR3 region is CSARENRGYKNTEAFF. The CDR3 DNA sequence: TGCAGTGCTAGAGAAAACAGGGGTTACAAGAACACTGAAGCTTTCTTT.